The 23 T cell receptor beta chains presented below share a single source sample, sequenced in a study of blood T cells in healthy people across ages. Primed by a sample-barcoded 5' primer and a J-beta primer mix, a second PCR proceeded for 7 to 11 cycles. TCRdb analysed the 5' RACE reads with MiXCR anew, one entry per CDR3 protein. The profile covers some 1,500,000 distinct CDR3 sequences, with 42% appearing a single time and over 3.5% taken by the ten largest. Specimen: blood. The origin of the receptors is a woman between 18 and 29 years old in good health.

Remarks on this clonotype: One end of the junction does not line up with germline, which may come from a read error. This chain joins TRBV28 and TRBJ1-2, with a weak D call TRBD1 (5 bases). Germline lookup yields CDR1 MDHEN and CDR2 SYDVKM. The CDR3 has 14 amino acids. The CDR3 loop is CASSPSSDNYGHTF. The CDR3 DNA is TGTGCCAGCAGTCCATCCTCGGACAACTATGGCCACACCTTC.

This clonotype was detected only a few times. CDR3 sequence: CASSLTGWSYEQYF. The CDR3 region has the DNA TGTGCCAGCAGTTTAACAGGTTGGTCCTACGAGCAGTACTTC. The chain combines TRBV12-3 or TRBV12-4 with TRBJ2-7; possible D gene TRBD1, 5 bases. Trimming pared 2 bases from V and 1 base from J, leaving 9 bases between. The CDR3 covers 14 residues.

The chain links TRBV5-1 to TRBJ2-7; 9 bases fit TRBD1. With V trimmed by 5 bases and J by 6 bases, 18 bases remained unmatched. The germline V gene encodes CDR1 SGHRS and CDR2 YFSETQ. This CDR3 has 17 amino acids. For the CDR3, the DNA is TGCGCCAGCAGTGAAGGACAGGGGAATATCCTCCTTCGCGAGCAGTACTTC. It specifies CASSEGQGNILLREQYF.

V usage is TRBV4-3 and J usage is TRBJ2-3; 10 nucleotides line up with TRBD2. The germline V gene has CDR1 LGHNA and CDR2 YSLEER. CDR3 length equals 19 residues. V lost 4 bases to trimming and J lost 1 base; unmatched junction nucleotides: 14. The DNA for the CDR3 is TGCGCCAGCAGCCCCCATGGCGGGGCTAGCGGGGGAGGCACAGATACGCAGTATTTT. Encoded protein: CASSPHGGASGGGTDTQYF.

The V and J genes are TRBV4-1 and TRBJ1-4, with D tentatively TRBD1 (6 bases). Trimming removed 1 base at V and 0 bases at J, with 9 bases between. The V gene's germline CDR1 is MGHRA and CDR2 YSYEKL. This CDR3 spans 16 amino acids. The CDR3 spells CASSQGWDTTNEKLFF. CDR3 DNA sequence: TGCGCCAGCAGCCAAGGCTGGGACACAACTAATGAAAAACTGTTTTTT.

The genes are TRBV28 and TRBJ2-7, with a weak D call TRBD2 (6 bases). V was pared by 7 bases and J by 4 bases, with 20 bases between. The germline gives CDR1 MDHEN, CDR2 SYDVKM. The CDR3 length is 15 residues. The CDR3 DNA sequence: TGTGCCAGCACCCCCGGGAGCCTGAGGGCTTACGAGCAGTACTTC. Translation gives CASTPGSLRAYEQYF.

A single count supports this clonotype. The chain links TRBV20-1 to TRBJ1-2, with unresolved D. Germline CDR1 and CDR2: DFQATT and SNEGSKA (reference sequence). V lost 3 bases to trimming and J lost 8 bases, with 13 bases between them. CDR3 length equals 12 residues. This CDR3 is CSARRGNEGYTF. The DNA of the CDR3 is TGCAGTGCTAGGAGAGGGAACGAAGGCTACACCTTC.

This clonotype was seen ten or more times. The CDR3 region has the DNA TGCAGTGCTAGTAAGACACCGGCCAGCTATGGCTACACCTTC. This translates into CSASKTPASYGYTF. The V and J genes are TRBV20-1 and TRBJ1-2; D remains unclear. From germline, CDR1 is DFQATT and CDR2 SNEGSKA (reference sequence). The V end was cut by 3 bases, the J end by 4 bases, with 15 bases between. This CDR3 is 14 amino acids long.

The CDR3 here is CAISEPTGVGGGQFF. CDR3 sequence (DNA): TGTGCCATCAGTGAGCCGACGGGGGTCGGGGGGGGGCAGTTCTTC. J is TRBJ2-1 and V is TRBV10-3; 8 nucleotides line up with TRBD2. This CDR3 comprises 15 residues. Trimming removed 2 bases from V and 12 bases from J; junction bases left unmatched: 12. The germline gives CDR1 ENHRY, CDR2 SYGVKD.

V usage is TRBV29-1 and J usage is TRBJ2-2; TRBD2 might be the D (6 bases). The CDR3 spans 13 residues. CDR1 and CDR2 (germline): SQVTM, ANQGSEA. The ends were cut back, 4 bases at V and 4 bases at J, with 10 bases in the middle. CDR3 sequence reads: CSVAFGSTGELFF. The CDR3 region has the DNA TGCAGCGTTGCATTCGGGAGCACCGGGGAGCTGTTTTTT.

The chain carries TRBV6-4 and TRBJ2-3; 9 bases fit TRBD2. Trimming cost V 5 bases and J 0 bases; bases outside gene matches: 3. The CDR3 has 15 amino acids. CDR1 is MRHNA, CDR2 SNTAGT, per germline. CDR3 DNA: TGTGCCAGCAGTATGAGCGGGGGGAGCACAGATACGCAGTATTTT. It codes for CASSMSGGSTDTQYF.

This clonotype was found many times. The chain has TRBV12-5 and TRBJ2-5, with D perhaps given as TRBD1 or TRBD2 (5 bases each). Trimming cost V 5 bases and J 1 base, with 14 bases left between them. Germline V gene data show CDR1 as LGHNT and CDR2 as FRNRAP. The CDR3 is 15 amino acids. The chain's CDR3 is CASGTGGAGQETQYF. The CDR3 bases are TGTGCTAGTGGTACCGGTGGGGCGGGCCAAGAGACCCAGTACTTC.

As regards this clonotype: Sequence at one end of the junction differs from germline and may be a read error. This chain links TRBV7-2 with TRBJ2-1, with D hard to call. This CDR3 region has 15 residues. Germline-derived CDR1 and CDR2 are SGHTA and FQGNSA. CDR3 sequence: CASRVSSSSYSEQFF. CDR3 bases: TGTGCCAGCAGGGTCTCCTCGAGCTCCTACAGTGAGCAGTTCTTC.

This clonotype was seen a handful of times. The chain links TRBV6-2 or TRBV6-3 to TRBJ1-6; 8 bases agree with TRBD1. There are 15 residues in the CDR3. Per the germline V gene, CDR1 is MNHEY and CDR2 is SVGEGT. The V segment lost 2 bases and the J segment 8 bases; nucleotides outside the gene matches: 5. The CDR3 DNA reads as TGTGCCAGCAGTTACCTAACAGGGGGAGATTCACCCCTCCACTTT. Translating it yields CASSYLTGGDSPLHF.

The chain recombines TRBV4-3 with TRBJ2-3; D gene ambiguous. Trimming shortened V by 1 base and J by 1 base, and 12 bases separated the two germline ends. Per the germline V gene, CDR1 is LGHNA and CDR2 is YSLEER. The CDR3 loop spans 16 amino acids. Here the CDR3 reads CASSQAFGSRTDTQYF. CDR3 nucleotides: TGCGCCAGCAGCCAAGCTTTCGGTTCCCGCACAGATACGCAGTATTTT.

The CDR3 region has the DNA TGTGCCAGCAGCAAAGCGCTAGTAGGAGAGACCCAGTTCTTC. Its protein product is CASSKALVGETQFF. The chain couples TRBV6-5 to TRBJ2-1; unclear D gene. V lost 6 bases, J lost 13 bases, and 22 bases lay in between. Germline CDR1 and CDR2: MNHEY and SVGAGI. This CDR3 contains 14 residues.

This rearrangement joins TRBV4-1 to TRBJ2-7, with 8 bases aligning to TRBD2. The J call may be in error: the DNA end matches TRBJ2-5 better. Germline V gives CDR1 MGHRA, CDR2 YSYEKL. CDR3 length: 14 amino acids. CDR3 DNA: TGCGCCAGCAGCCAAGCCGGGGGGGCGGAGACCCAGTACTTC. Protein product: CASSQAGGAETQYF.

J is TRBJ2-3 and V is TRBV7-2; 7 nucleotides agree with TRBD2. In germline, CDR1 is SGHTA, CDR2 FQGNSA. V was clipped by 6 bases and J by 2 bases; unmatched bases: 5. The CDR3 length is 14 residues. CDR3 residues: CASRSGASTDTQYF. The CDR3 DNA is TGTGCCAGCAGGAGCGGGGCCTCCACAGATACGCAGTATTTT.

The chain links TRBV12-5 to TRBJ2-2; 9 bases agree with TRBD2. Germline trimming cut 3 bases from V and 6 bases from J; bases unmatched to any gene: 11. CDR1 is LGHNT and CDR2 is FRNRAP in the germline V gene. CDR3 length: 17 residues. For the CDR3, the DNA is TGTGCTAGTGGTTTTTATGGTAGCGGGAGTTGGTCCGGGGAGCTGTTTTTT. This translates into CASGFYGSGSWSGELFF.

The J gene is TRBJ2-1, the V gene TRBV12-3 or TRBV12-4; no firm D call. V was cut by 6 bases and J by 0 bases, with 9 bases left in between. This CDR3 spans 14 amino acids. The CDR3 bases are TGTGCCAGCAGCGACTCCCGCTCCTACAATGAGCAGTTCTTC. Protein product: CASSDSRSYNEQFF.

This clonotype appeared a few times. V gene TRBV27 combines with J gene TRBJ2-3; no firm D call. V was cut by 6 bases and J by 3 bases, with 10 bases left in between. CDR1 and CDR2 (germline): MNHEY, SMNVEV (reference sequence). The CDR3 spans 13 residues. The CDR3 DNA is TGTGCCAGCAGGCGATTGAGAACAGATACGCAGTATTTT. It yields the protein CASRRLRTDTQYF.

This sequence joins TRBV12-3 or TRBV12-4 and TRBJ2-5, with 8 positions matching TRBD2. J gave up 1 base and V 7 bases, and 8 bases lay outside the gene matches. CDR3 length equals 15 residues. CDR3 coding DNA: TGTGCCAGCACCGCTTACCTAGCGGGCCAAGAGACCCAGTACTTC. Amino acid sequence: CASTAYLAGQETQYF.

The genes are TRBV7-8 and TRBJ2-3, with TRBD1 matching 11 bases. CDR1 SGHVS and CDR2 FQNEAQ come from the germline V gene. The V segment lost 3 bases and the J segment 2 bases; nucleotides outside the gene matches: 13. The CDR3 extends over 19 amino acids. The CDR3 here is CASSFSRIGTGGNTDTQYF. DNA of the CDR3: TGTGCCAGCAGCTTTTCCCGTATTGGGACAGGGGGGAACACAGATACGCAGTATTTT.